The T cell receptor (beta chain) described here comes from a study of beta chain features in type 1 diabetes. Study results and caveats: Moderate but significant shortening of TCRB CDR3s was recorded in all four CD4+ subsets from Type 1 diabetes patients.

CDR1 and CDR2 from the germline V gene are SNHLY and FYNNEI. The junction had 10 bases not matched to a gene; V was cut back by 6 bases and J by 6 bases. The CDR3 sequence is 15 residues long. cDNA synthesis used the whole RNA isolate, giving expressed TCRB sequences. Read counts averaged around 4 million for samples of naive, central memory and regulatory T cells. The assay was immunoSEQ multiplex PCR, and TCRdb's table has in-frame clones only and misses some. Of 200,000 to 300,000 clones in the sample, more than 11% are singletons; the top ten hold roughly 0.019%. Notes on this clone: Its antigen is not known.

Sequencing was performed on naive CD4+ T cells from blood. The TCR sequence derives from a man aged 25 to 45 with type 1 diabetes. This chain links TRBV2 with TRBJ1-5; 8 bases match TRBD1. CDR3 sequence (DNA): TGTGCCAGCAGCGGGACAGGTTCTACGGGTCAGCCCCAGCATTTT. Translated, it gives CASSGTGSTGQPQHF.